These 14 T cell receptor beta chains were sequenced from one sample in a study of Graves' ophthalmopathy and Graves' hyperthyroidism. TCR beta CDR3 regions were amplified from RNA transcripts. After a first-round RT-PCR with HTBI primers, a second-round multiplex PCR was run. MiXCR was run by TCRdb on the multiplex PCR reads, yielding one entry per CDR3 protein. The table has 200,000 to 250,000 distinct CDR3 sequences, around 30% seen once. Sequencing used peripheral blood. The receptors stem from a man aged 45-65 years with Graves' ophthalmopathy.

This clonotype was found many times. The chain recombines TRBV7-2 with TRBJ2-5; maybe TRBD2 (6 bases). Per the germline V gene, CDR1 is SGHTA and CDR2 is FQGNSA. V was cut by 5 bases and J by 5 bases, with 21 bases left in between. This CDR3 is 16 amino acids long. CDR3 loop: CASSLTHGTRSETQYF. In nucleotides, the CDR3 is TGTGCCAGCAGCCTCACCCATGGGACTCGTTCGGAGACCCAGTACTTC.

The V call is TRBV12-5, the J call TRBJ2-7; the D is unclear. The ends were cut back, 0 bases at V and 5 bases at J, with 8 bases in the middle. This CDR3 spans 13 amino acids. In germline, CDR1 is LGHNT, CDR2 FRNRAP. This CDR3 reads CASGLVSIHEQYF. CDR3 sequence (DNA): TGTGCTAGTGGTTTGGTATCGATCCACGAGCAGTACTTC.

The rearrangement uses TRBV7-8 and TRBJ2-5; D is unclear. V lost 5 bases and J lost 5, with 15 bases in between. This CDR3 comprises 14 residues. Germline V lookup: CDR1 SGHVS, CDR2 FQNEAQ. The CDR3 spells CASSPHRTGETQYF. The CDR3 coding sequence is TGTGCCAGCAGCCCCCATCGGACCGGCGAGACCCAGTACTTC.

Many counts were recorded for this clonotype. This sequence joins TRBV2 and TRBJ2-7; 7 nucleotides line up with TRBD1. The V segment lost 5 bases and the J segment 9 bases; nucleotides outside the gene matches: 10. The germline V gene has CDR1 SNHLY and CDR2 FYNNEI. The CDR3 loop spans 13 amino acids. CDR3 DNA sequence: TGTGCCAGCAGTCGAGGACAGGACGGCGGGCAGTACTTC. Amino acid sequence: CASSRGQDGGQYF.

This clonotype was counted many times. The rearrangement links TRBV12-3 or TRBV12-4 to TRBJ2-2; tentatively, D is TRBD2 (7 bases). This CDR3 spans 12 amino acids. Deletions cut 7 bases from V and 5 bases from J, with 8 bases between. In nucleotides, the CDR3 is TGTGCCAGCAAGGGGGGGACCGGGGAGCTGTTTTTT. Translated, it gives CASKGGTGELFF.

This clonotype was detected ten times or more. The chain couples TRBV29-1 to TRBJ2-2; D remains unclear. The CDR3 runs 11 residues. V was cut by 4 bases and J by 1 base, with 1 base left in between. Germline values: CDR1 SQVTM, CDR2 ANQGSEA. The CDR3 is CSVGNTGELFF. The CDR3 DNA reads as TGCAGCGTTGGGAACACCGGGGAGCTGTTTTTT.

This clonotype was counted ten times or more. The chain couples TRBV28 to TRBJ1-5, with TRBD1 matching 9 bases. Losses at the gene ends were 6 bases for V and 7 bases for J; bases not matched to a gene: 7. The CDR3 runs 14 residues. The germline CDR1 and CDR2 sequences are MDHEN and SYDVKM. CDR3 protein: CASSSGTGKQPQHF. CDR3 DNA: TGTGCCAGCAGCTCCGGGACAGGGAAACAGCCCCAGCATTTT.

In its sample, this clonotype was seen many times. The gene calls are TRBV7-2 and TRBJ2-7, with D perhaps matching TRBD1 or TRBD2 (7 bases each). V shed 5 bases and J shed 3 bases, with 14 bases lying between them. CDR1 is SGHTA, CDR2 FQGNSA, per germline. The CDR3 runs 14 residues. In DNA, the CDR3 is TGTGCCAGCAGCGGCAGGGGGGGTGACTACGAGCAGTACTTC. This codes for CASSGRGGDYEQYF.

The J gene is TRBJ2-7, the V gene TRBV12-3 or TRBV12-4; D is possibly TRBD2 (6 bases). V dropped 2 bases and J dropped 7 bases, with 15 bases sitting between them. The CDR3 has 14 residues. The CDR3 DNA reads as TGTGCCAGCAGTTTATCCAGACTAGTAAGAGAGCAGTACTTC. As protein: CASSLSRLVREQYF.

This clonotype came up many times. V gene TRBV5-1 combines with J gene TRBJ2-7; 9 bases align to TRBD2. This CDR3 comprises 14 residues. V was clipped by 3 bases and J by 3 bases; unmatched bases: 4. Germline values: CDR1 SGHRS, CDR2 YFSETQ. CDR3 in amino acids: CASSSSGTLYEQYF. The CDR3 nucleotides are TGCGCCAGCAGCTCTAGCGGGACCCTCTACGAGCAGTACTTC. Based on the CDR3 plus reference TRBV5-1 and TRBJ2-7, the full variable domain is KAGVTQTPRYLIKTRGQQVTLSCSPISGHRSVSWYQQTPGQGLQFLFEYFSETQRNKGNFPGRFSGRQFSNSRSEMNVSTLELGDSALYLCASSSSGTLYEQYFGPGTRLTVT.

This clonotype was recorded at least ten times. The V gene is TRBV18, the J gene TRBJ1-1; 7 bases are a match to TRBD1. V was pared by 5 bases and J by 3 bases, with 12 bases of the junction left unmatched. The CDR3 is made up of 16 amino acids. Germline loops: CDR1 KGHSH, CDR2 LQKENI. CDR3 nucleotide sequence: TGTGCCAGCTCAGTAACCCAACAGGGGTTTGACACTGAAGCTTTCTTT. This codes for CASSVTQQGFDTEAFF.

This clonotype was observed at least ten times. The chain carries TRBV11-2 and TRBJ2-7; D not certain. The V gene's germline CDR1 is SGHAT and CDR2 FQNNGV. Trimming removed 5 bases at V and 2 bases at J, with 19 bases between. The CDR3 is 16 residues long. DNA of the CDR3: TGTGCCAGCAGCCACGGCGGAGACACCCGTCCCTACGAGCAGTACTTC. Translated: CASSHGGDTRPYEQYF.

This clonotype was counted ten times or more. V is TRBV7-6 and J is TRBJ1-1, with D unresolved. Germline V gives CDR1 SGHVS, CDR2 FNYEAQ. This CDR3 comprises 12 residues. V lost 7 bases, J lost 7 bases, and 13 bases lay in between. The CDR3 protein is CASTQGGSEAFF. The CDR3 bases are TGTGCCAGCACCCAAGGCGGTAGTGAAGCTTTCTTT.

Only a few counts were recorded for this clonotype. This chain links TRBV6-2 or TRBV6-3 with TRBJ2-5, with unresolved D. CDR1 is MNHEY and CDR2 is SVGEGT in the germline V gene. This CDR3 region has 13 residues. V was cut by 0 bases and J by 5 bases, with 7 bases left in between. CDR3 region: CASSYSGLETQYF. As DNA, the CDR3 is TGTGCCAGCAGTTACTCGGGCTTGGAGACCCAGTACTTC.